The source of this T cell receptor beta chain is a study of cytomegalovirus exposure and HLA in healthy donors. General study findings and limits: Some TCR beta chains (roughly 160 of them) were listed as cytomegalovirus-associated.

This clone was counted once. Its specificity is unknown. Researchers ran the PCR with 60 Vbeta and 13 Jbeta primers. TCRdb's copy holds only in-frame clones and misses some; the assay was immunoSEQ multiplex PCR. The table shows 90,000 to 120,000 clones, with about 74% occurring only once. CDR3 length: 14 amino acids. Trimming left V 3 bases short and J 3 bases short, with 9 bases between. CDR1 and CDR2 from the germline V gene are KGHSH and LQKENI. J is TRBJ1-3 and V is TRBV18; D not resolved. This receptor was taken from a woman aged 40 to 50 in good health and CMV-seropositive. Sample: PBMCs. CDR3 in DNA: TGTGCCAGCTCACCGGTGAGGGTTGGAAACACCATATATTTT. Translated: CASSPVRVGNTIYF.